The rows below give T cell receptor beta chains drawn from one sample of a study of T-cell reconstitution after alpha-beta-depleted transplantation in children. Using its own MiXCR run on the PCR reads, TCRdb lists one record per CDR3 protein. The sample records 300,000 to 350,000 distinct CDR3 sequences, around 25% being singletons. This material consisted of PBMCs, mostly from graft donor cells, taken 180 days after TCRalphabeta/CD19-depleted stem cell transplant. Receptors originate from a male patient aged 10 to 17 who had a stem cell transplant for acute lymphoblastic leukemia, so the T cells may come from the graft donor. Both conserved end residues are part of each CDR3. The D gene is left open where the match is weak. Only some rows state a clone size, as once, few, many or a class for expanded clones.

j_call: TRBJ1-4; clone_size: few; v_call: TRBV3-1; d_call: -; cdr3_nt: TGTGCCAGCAGCCAAGGGCTGAAAGGAGGGCCAGCAAAGAATGAAAAACTGTTTTTT; cdr3_aa: CASSQGLKGGPAKNEKLFF
j_call: TRBJ2-1; clone_size: -; v_call: TRBV4-1; d_call: -; cdr3_nt: TGCGCCAGCAGCCAACCCATGAATGAGCAGTTCTTC; cdr3_aa: CASSQPMNEQFF
j_call: TRBJ1-2; clone_size: -; v_call: TRBV6-5; d_call: -; cdr3_nt: TGTGCCAGCAGTTTTCCTGGCTTCTATGGCTACACCTTC; cdr3_aa: CASSFPGFYGYTF
j_call: TRBJ1-4; clone_size: -; v_call: TRBV20-1; d_call: -; cdr3_nt: TGCAGTGCTAGAGAGCGGGGAGAAGGAAAACTGTTTTTT; cdr3_aa: CSARERGEGKLFF
j_call: TRBJ2-5; clone_size: -; v_call: TRBV5-1; d_call: TRBD1; cdr3_nt: TGCGCCAGCAGCTTGTACGTGGACAGGGCGGGGGAGACCCAGTACTTC; cdr3_aa: CASSLYVDRAGETQYF
j_call: TRBJ2-6; clone_size: few; v_call: TRBV19; d_call: TRBD1; cdr3_nt: TGTGCCAGTATTGGGACAGGATTCTCTGGGGCCAACGTCCTGACTTTC; cdr3_aa: CASIGTGFSGANVLTF
j_call: TRBJ1-1; clone_size: -; v_call: TRBV5-1; d_call: -; cdr3_nt: TGCGCCACCAGCAAGAGGGTGCAGGGAGGAGGAGGGACTGAAGCTTTCTTT; cdr3_aa: CATSKRVQGGGGTEAFF
j_call: TRBJ2-2; clone_size: -; v_call: TRBV7-3; d_call: -; cdr3_nt: TGTGCCAGCAGCTCACAGGGTCGGGTGAACACCGGGGAGCTGTTTTTT; cdr3_aa: CASSSQGRVNTGELFF
j_call: TRBJ2-7; clone_size: many; v_call: TRBV11-2; d_call: TRBD1; cdr3_nt: TGTGCCAGCAGGTCGACAGGGGCCGTCTACGAGCAGTACTTC; cdr3_aa: CASRSTGAVYEQYF
j_call: TRBJ2-7; clone_size: -; v_call: TRBV20-1; d_call: -; cdr3_nt: TGCAGTGCTAGTGCCTACGAGCAGTACTTC; cdr3_aa: CSASAYEQYF
j_call: TRBJ2-3; clone_size: -; v_call: TRBV15; d_call: TRBD2; cdr3_nt: TGTGCCACCAGCAGAGATAGGGTCGGGAGGGGCACAGATACGCAGTATTTT; cdr3_aa: CATSRDRVGRGTDTQYF
j_call: TRBJ2-3; clone_size: few; v_call: TRBV9; d_call: TRBD2; cdr3_nt: TGTGCCACCTTATGGACTAGCAAAAGGGATACGCAGTATTTT; cdr3_aa: CATLWTSKRDTQYF
j_call: TRBJ1-5; clone_size: -; v_call: TRBV5-1; d_call: TRBD1; cdr3_nt: TGCGCCAGCAGCCAAGGGGACAGGGTCAGTCAGCCCCAGCATTTT; cdr3_aa: CASSQGDRVSQPQHF
j_call: TRBJ2-5; clone_size: -; v_call: TRBV25-1; d_call: TRBD1; cdr3_nt: TGTGCCAGCAGTGGGGGGACAGATAAGTACTTC; cdr3_aa: CASSGGTDKYF
j_call: TRBJ2-7; clone_size: -; v_call: TRBV4-2; d_call: -; cdr3_nt: TGTGCCAGCAGCCGGGGAGCGTTCGGGGACGAGCAGTACTTC; cdr3_aa: CASSRGAFGDEQYF
j_call: TRBJ1-5; clone_size: few; v_call: TRBV7-2; d_call: -; cdr3_nt: TGTGCCAGCAGCTACCGCCCGGATCAGCCCCAGCATTTT; cdr3_aa: CASSYRPDQPQHF
j_call: TRBJ2-5; clone_size: -; v_call: TRBV20-1; d_call: TRBD2; cdr3_nt: TGCAGTCTTAGAGGGTGGGGGGGTCAAGAGACCCAGTACTTC; cdr3_aa: CSLRGWGGQETQYF
j_call: TRBJ2-7; clone_size: -; v_call: TRBV20-1; d_call: TRBD2; cdr3_nt: TGCAGTGCTAGTGATACCGGGACTAATAGGGGCGAGCAGTACTTC; cdr3_aa: CSASDTGTNRGEQYF
j_call: TRBJ1-1; clone_size: few; v_call: TRBV20-1; d_call: -; cdr3_nt: TGCAGTGCTAGAAGACAGTGGAACACTGAAGCTTTCTTT; cdr3_aa: CSARRQWNTEAFF
j_call: TRBJ2-7; clone_size: -; v_call: TRBV4-2; d_call: TRBD2; cdr3_nt: TGTGCCAGCAGCCAAGAGGGAGAGCGGGGGATAACCTACGAGCAGTACTTC; cdr3_aa: CASSQEGERGITYEQYF
j_call: TRBJ2-3; clone_size: -; v_call: TRBV9; d_call: TRBD1; cdr3_nt: TGTGCCAGCAGCGAGAGGGGGACAGTGACAGATACGCAGTATTTT; cdr3_aa: CASSERGTVTDTQYF
j_call: TRBJ1-1; clone_size: -; v_call: TRBV6-1; d_call: TRBD1; cdr3_nt: TGTGCCAGCACAAGGCCGGGACAGGGAGCTTTCTTT; cdr3_aa: CASTRPGQGAFF
j_call: TRBJ2-1; clone_size: -; v_call: TRBV20-1; d_call: -; cdr3_nt: TGCAGTGCCCTTGAGCGGAGCTCCTACAATGAGCAGTTCTTC; cdr3_aa: CSALERSSYNEQFF
j_call: TRBJ2-7; clone_size: -; v_call: TRBV20-1; d_call: -; cdr3_nt: TGCAGTGGTAGGCCCACCGGGACACTCCACGAGCAGTACTTC; cdr3_aa: CSGRPTGTLHEQYF
j_call: TRBJ2-5; clone_size: few; v_call: TRBV21-1; d_call: -; cdr3_nt: TGTGCCAGCAGCAAAGGTCGGTGGACAGGAGAGACCCAGTACTTC; cdr3_aa: CASSKGRWTGETQYF
j_call: TRBJ2-7; clone_size: -; v_call: TRBV18; d_call: -; cdr3_nt: TGTGCCAGCTCATCCCTGGGGGGTAGGTCGCACGAGCAGTACTTC; cdr3_aa: CASSSLGGRSHEQYF